This T cell receptor (beta chain) was obtained from a study of Ad26.COV2.S vaccination and SARS-CoV-2 variants. This clone occurred once. Its specificity is unknown. The data were produced by immunoSEQ multiplex PCR, yet TCRdb's version contains in-frame clones alone and is incomplete. The table shows some 450,000 clones, with roughly 87% occurring only once. The treatment was: some 20 received Ad26.COV2.S at low or high dose, single or two shots; roughly five received placebo; per-sample allocation not given. Sampling was performed 63 days after the first vaccine or placebo injection. General study results and limits: It was reported that spike-specific CD8+ and CD4+ T cell responses were substantially broad after vaccination.

Trimming stripped 5 bases from V and 0 bases from J, with 11 bases between. CDR3 length: 15 amino acids. Germline V gene sequence: CDR1 MNHEY, CDR2 SVGEGT. The sequence was collected from a person between 18 and 59 years old who received the Ad26.COV2.S COVID-19 vaccine or a placebo. Source: peripheral blood, taken in a trial of Ad26.COV2.S vaccine versus placebo. The rearrangement uses TRBV6-2 or TRBV6-3 and TRBJ2-1, with D possibly being TRBD1 (6 bases). Here the CDR3 reads CASSQDRSSYNEQFF. In DNA form, the CDR3 reads TGTGCCAGCAGTCAAGACAGGAGCTCCTACAATGAGCAGTTCTTC.